This TCR beta chain was captured by sequencing in a study of T-cell reconstitution after alpha-beta-depleted transplantation in children. Study-level results: There were some patients whose high TCRbeta diversity at day 60 came from surviving recipient T cells and thymic progenitors. Several hundred expanded graft clones reportedly gave rise to the alpha-beta T cells present about two months after transplant. T-cell numbers and diversity one year post-transplant derived largely from freshly generated T cells.

The TCRbeta library was prepared with unique molecular identifiers. A single record per CDR3 protein comes from TCRdb applying MiXCR to the PCR reads. In the table there are roughly 200,000 distinct CDR3 sequences, roughly a tenth of which are singletons. In the case of this clonotype: The target antigen is unknown.

Germline V lookup: CDR1 MNHEY, CDR2 SVGEGT. V shed 11 bases and J shed 0 bases, with 14 bases lying between them. CDR3 size: 15 residues. The specimen comprised PBMCs, sampled before TCRalphabeta/CD19-depleted stem cell transplant. V is TRBV6-2 or TRBV6-3 and J is TRBJ2-6; D is uncertain. The receptor was isolated from a child younger than two with acute myeloid leukemia, due to receive a stem cell transplant. The CDR3 sequence is CASRPSSSGANVLTF. The CDR3 nucleotides are TGTGCCTCTCGGCCTAGTAGCTCTGGGGCCAACGTCCTGACTTTC.